This T cell receptor (beta chain) was observed in a study of CD8 T cells in ankylosing spondylitis. Germline loops: CDR1 MNHEY, CDR2 SVGAGI. V lost 6 bases, J lost 2 bases, and 7 bases lay in between. The CDR3 has 12 residues. This clonotype was observed many times. No antigen is known for it. TCRdb analysed the 5' RACE reads with MiXCR anew, one entry per CDR3 protein. The sample comprises roughly 220,000 distinct CDR3 sequences, approximately 10% of which are singletons, and roughly a fifth rests with the top ten. Findings and caveats of the study: Clones linked to disease, bearing a CD8+ phenotype, were relatively rare in peripheral blood. From matched ankylosing spondylitis synovial fluid, disease-linked clones were reportedly recovered at significantly enriched levels. About 8 highly homologous variants made up a TCR beta motif, and this motif appeared characteristic of ankylosing spondylitis blood.

Sequenced: blood, either unsorted or a sorted T cell fraction (not recorded which). The origin of this receptor is a male donor with ankylosing spondylitis or in good health (not recorded which). The gene calls are TRBV6-5 and TRBJ1-2; D unresolved. CDR3 in amino acids: CASRKKNYGYTF. DNA for the CDR3: TGTGCCAGCAGAAAAAAAAACTATGGCTACACCTTC.